The 9 T cell receptor beta chains presented below share a single source sample, sequenced in a study of CD8 T cells in ankylosing spondylitis. Each CDR3 protein is one row after TCRdb ran MiXCR on the 5' RACE reads. The sample records 35,000 to 45,000 distinct CDR3 sequences, approximately 10% being singletons. Input material: blood, either unsorted or a sorted T cell fraction (not recorded which). Source of these receptors: a male donor with ankylosing spondylitis or in good health (not recorded which).

This clonotype was detected many times. The chain employs TRBV5-1 and TRBJ2-2, with D uncertain. In germline, CDR1 is SGHRS, CDR2 YFSETQ. V was clipped by 0 bases and J by 7 bases, with 7 bases between them. CDR3 size: 13 residues. The CDR3 coding sequence is TGCGCCAGCAGCTTGGCCCGAGGCGGGGAGCTGTTTTTT. This translates into CASSLARGGELFF.

The chain joins TRBV3-1 to TRBJ2-1, with TRBD2 identical over 9 bases. The CDR3 totals 17 residues. Germline CDR1 reads LGHDT; CDR2 reads YNNKEL (reference sequence). V was clipped by 1 base and J by 4 bases; unmatched bases: 8. The CDR3 DNA follows: TGTGCCAGCAGCCAAGTACGGCGGGGGGGCCAATACAATGAGCAGTTCTTC. Protein: CASSQVRRGGQYNEQFF.

This clonotype was detected many times. V and J are TRBV5-1 and TRBJ1-1; D ambiguous. The V end lost 4 bases, the J end lost 1 base, and 8 bases lay between the germline ends. In germline, CDR1 is SGHRS, CDR2 YFSETQ. This CDR3 is built from 13 residues. The CDR3 loop is CASSNGANTEAFF. The CDR3 bases are TGCGCCAGCAGCAACGGAGCGAACACTGAAGCTTTCTTT.

This clonotype was found many times. The chain uses TRBV2 and TRBJ1-4; D gene unclear. The germline V gene has CDR1 SNHLY and CDR2 FYNNEI. The length of the CDR3 is 17 residues. V dropped 3 bases and J dropped 0 bases, with 14 bases sitting between them. Here the CDR3 reads CASSELRKGTTNEKLFF. In DNA form, the CDR3 reads TGTGCCAGCAGTGAGCTGCGTAAGGGAACAACTAATGAAAAACTGTTTTTT.

This CDR3 reads CASSRRGGTEAFF. The CDR3 DNA sequence: TGTGCCAGCAGCCGCCGCGGGGGAACTGAAGCTTTCTTT. V gene TRBV5-6 combines with J gene TRBJ1-1; perhaps TRBD1 as D (5 bases). Germline V gene data show CDR1 as SGHDT and CDR2 as YYEEEE. Trimming took off 4 bases at V and 5 bases at J, with 12 bases between the two ends. The CDR3 has 13 residues.

This clonotype was observed at least ten times. The V gene is TRBV12-5, the J gene TRBJ2-1; 8 bases agree with TRBD1. Germline CDR1 LGHNT, CDR2 FRNRAP. V lost 2 bases, J lost 8 bases, and 11 bases stayed unmatched. This CDR3 comprises 16 residues. CDR3 sequence (DNA): TGTGCTAGTGGTTTGTTCACCGGGACAGGAGGGGATGAGCAGTTCTTC. This encodes CASGLFTGTGGDEQFF.

This clonotype was counted only a few times. This chain connects TRBV14 to TRBJ1-1, with D uncertain. Looked up from germline, CDR1 is SGHDN and CDR2 is FVKESK. The CDR3 spans 13 residues. Trimming removed 3 bases from V and 5 bases from J, with 10 bases in between. The CDR3: CASSQERRTEAFF. Here the CDR3 DNA reads TGTGCCAGCAGCCAGGAGCGTCGTACTGAAGCTTTCTTT.

There are many counts of this clonotype. The rearrangement joins TRBV15 to TRBJ2-5; D possibly corresponds to TRBD2 (6 bases). The CDR3 is made up of 14 amino acids. The V gene's germline CDR1 is LNHNV and CDR2 YYDKDF (reference sequence). V was clipped by 1 base and J by 4 bases, with 10 bases between them. The CDR3, as DNA: TGTGCCACCAGCAGAGGGCTAGCGACAGAGACCCAGTACTTC. Encoded protein: CATSRGLATETQYF.

This clonotype was seen repeatedly, ten times or more. J is TRBJ1-1 and V is TRBV5-1; D remains unclear. Germline V gene lookup returns CDR1 SGHRS and CDR2 YFSETQ. The CDR3 runs to 12 residues. Trimming took off 3 bases at V and 7 bases at J, with 10 bases between the two ends. The CDR3 coding sequence is TGCGCCAGCAGCTGGGATTGGGGTGAAGCTTTCTTT. Translation gives CASSWDWGEAFF.